This TCR beta chain emerged from a study of post-analysis software for immune sequencing data. Findings and caveats of the study: A handful of TRBV segments were significantly more frequent in patients than in controls. TRBV5-6, TRBV5-1 and TRBV20-1 were among these segments.

Germline CDR1 and CDR2: MGHDK and SYGVNS. CDR3 size: 13 residues. The ends were cut back, 4 bases at V and 2 bases at J, with 8 bases in the middle. Carried by the TCR beta cDNA libraries were unique molecular identifiers. Out of roughly 0.95 to 11 million T cells, about 460,000 cDNA molecules were generated. In TCRdb, the PCR reads were re-called with MiXCR into one record per CDR3 protein. Of hundreds of thousands of distinct CDR3 sequences in the sample, 30% were seen once. This clonotype came up a few times. Its specificity is unknown. This sequence joins TRBV25-1 and TRBJ1-2; no definite D call. The sequence was obtained from a girl between 5 and 17 years old with multiple sclerosis. Sequencing was performed on blood. CDR3 loop: CASSGYPNYGYTF. CDR3 sequence (DNA): TGTGCCAGCAGTGGATACCCCAACTATGGCTACACCTTC.